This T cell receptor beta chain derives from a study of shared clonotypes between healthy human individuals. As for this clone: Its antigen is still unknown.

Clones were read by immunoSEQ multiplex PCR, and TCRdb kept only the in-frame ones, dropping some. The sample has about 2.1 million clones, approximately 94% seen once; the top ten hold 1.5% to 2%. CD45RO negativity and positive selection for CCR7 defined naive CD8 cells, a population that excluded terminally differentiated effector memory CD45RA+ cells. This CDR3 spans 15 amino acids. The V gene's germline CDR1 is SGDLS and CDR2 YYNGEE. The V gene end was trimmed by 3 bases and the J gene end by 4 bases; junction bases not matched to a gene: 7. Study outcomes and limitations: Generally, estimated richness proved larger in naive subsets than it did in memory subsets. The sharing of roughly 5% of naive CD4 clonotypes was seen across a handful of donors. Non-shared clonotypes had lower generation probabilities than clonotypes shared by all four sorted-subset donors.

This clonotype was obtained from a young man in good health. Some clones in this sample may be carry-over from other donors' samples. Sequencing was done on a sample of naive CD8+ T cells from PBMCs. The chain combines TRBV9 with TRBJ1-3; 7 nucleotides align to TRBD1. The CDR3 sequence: CASSEGAGEGNTIYF. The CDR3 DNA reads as TGTGCCAGCAGCGAGGGGGCAGGGGAAGGAAACACCATATATTTT.